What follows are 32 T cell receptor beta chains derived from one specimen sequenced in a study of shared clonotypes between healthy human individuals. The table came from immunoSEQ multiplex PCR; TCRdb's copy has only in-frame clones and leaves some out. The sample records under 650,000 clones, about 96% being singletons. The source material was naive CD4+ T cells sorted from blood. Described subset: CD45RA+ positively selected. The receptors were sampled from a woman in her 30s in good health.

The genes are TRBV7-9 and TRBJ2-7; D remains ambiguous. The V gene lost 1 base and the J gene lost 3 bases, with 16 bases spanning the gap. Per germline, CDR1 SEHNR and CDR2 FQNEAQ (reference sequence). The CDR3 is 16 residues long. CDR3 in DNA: TGTGCCAGCAGCTTAGTAGAGAGTGGCTCCCGCTACGAGCAGTACTTC. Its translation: CASSLVESGSRYEQYF.

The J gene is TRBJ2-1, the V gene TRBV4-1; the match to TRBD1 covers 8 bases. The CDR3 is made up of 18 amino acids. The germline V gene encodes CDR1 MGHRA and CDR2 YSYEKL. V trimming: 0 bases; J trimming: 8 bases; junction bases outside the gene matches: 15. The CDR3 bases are TGCGCCAGCAGCCAAGAAATTAGGTCGACAGGGGTTTTGGATGAGCAGTTCTTC. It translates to CASSQEIRSTGVLDEQFF.

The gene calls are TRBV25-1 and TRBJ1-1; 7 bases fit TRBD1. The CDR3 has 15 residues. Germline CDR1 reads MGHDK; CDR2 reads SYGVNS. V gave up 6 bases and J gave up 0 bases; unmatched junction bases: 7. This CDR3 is CASRGHRGLNTEAFF. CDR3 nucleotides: TGTGCCAGCAGGGGCCACAGGGGTTTGAACACTGAAGCTTTCTTT.

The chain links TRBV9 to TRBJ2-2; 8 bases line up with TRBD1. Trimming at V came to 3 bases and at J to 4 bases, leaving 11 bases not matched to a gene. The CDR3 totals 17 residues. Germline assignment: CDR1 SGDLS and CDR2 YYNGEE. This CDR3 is CASSGRPQGARTGELFF. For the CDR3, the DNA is TGTGCCAGCAGCGGCCGGCCTCAGGGGGCGCGCACCGGGGAGCTGTTTTTT.

Here the CDR3 reads CASSEGDRGRRLYSNQPQHF. The CDR3 DNA reads as TGCGCCAGCAGTGAGGGAGACAGGGGTAGGCGTTTATATAGCAATCAGCCCCAGCATTTT. The chain couples TRBV10-2 to TRBJ1-5; TRBD1 matches at 8 bases. Per germline, CDR1 WSHSY and CDR2 SAAADI. CDR3 length: 20 residues. After removal of 2 bases from V and 0 bases from J, the junction contained 15 bases not matched to a gene.

This chain's CDR3 is CASRFSRGGLTYEQYF. DNA for the CDR3: TGTGCCAGCAGGTTTTCCAGGGGAGGCCTAACCTACGAGCAGTACTTC. The chain employs TRBV7-3 and TRBJ2-7; D is perhaps TRBD1 or TRBD2 (6 bases each). V lost 6 bases to trimming and J lost 2 bases, with 20 bases between them. Germline CDR1 is SGHTA and CDR2 is FQGTGA. CDR3 length equals 16 residues.

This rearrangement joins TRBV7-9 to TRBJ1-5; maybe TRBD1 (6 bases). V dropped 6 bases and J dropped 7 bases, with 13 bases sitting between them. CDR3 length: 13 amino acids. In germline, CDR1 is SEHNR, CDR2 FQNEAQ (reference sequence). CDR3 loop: CASSSGGGQPQHF. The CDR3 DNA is TGTGCCAGCAGTAGTGGGGGCGGACAGCCCCAGCATTTT.

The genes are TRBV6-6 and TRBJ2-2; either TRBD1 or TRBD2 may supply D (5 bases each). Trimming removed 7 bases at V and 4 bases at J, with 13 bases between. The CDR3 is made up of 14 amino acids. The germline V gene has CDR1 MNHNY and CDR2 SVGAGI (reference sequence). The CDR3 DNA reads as TGTGCCAGCAAAGGGACCCCCGCCACCGGGGAGCTGTTTTTT. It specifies CASKGTPATGELFF.

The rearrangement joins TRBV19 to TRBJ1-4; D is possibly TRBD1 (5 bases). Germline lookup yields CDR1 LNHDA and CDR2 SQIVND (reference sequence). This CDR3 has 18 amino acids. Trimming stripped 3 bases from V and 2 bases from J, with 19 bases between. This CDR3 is CASSIRTPSPATNEKLFF. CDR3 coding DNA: TGTGCCAGTAGTATTCGGACACCTTCCCCCGCTACTAATGAAAAACTGTTTTTT.

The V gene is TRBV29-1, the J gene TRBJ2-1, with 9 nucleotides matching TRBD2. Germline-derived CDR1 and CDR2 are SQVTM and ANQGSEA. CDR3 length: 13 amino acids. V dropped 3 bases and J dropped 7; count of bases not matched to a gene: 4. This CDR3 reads CSVDLAGDNEQFF. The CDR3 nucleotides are TGCAGCGTTGATTTAGCGGGGGATAATGAGCAGTTCTTC.

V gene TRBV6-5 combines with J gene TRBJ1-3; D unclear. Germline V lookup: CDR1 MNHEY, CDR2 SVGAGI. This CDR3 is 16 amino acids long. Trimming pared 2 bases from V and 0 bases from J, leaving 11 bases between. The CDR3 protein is CASSYQQFSSGNTIYF. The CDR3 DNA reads TGTGCCAGCAGTTACCAACAGTTTAGCTCTGGAAACACCATATATTTT.

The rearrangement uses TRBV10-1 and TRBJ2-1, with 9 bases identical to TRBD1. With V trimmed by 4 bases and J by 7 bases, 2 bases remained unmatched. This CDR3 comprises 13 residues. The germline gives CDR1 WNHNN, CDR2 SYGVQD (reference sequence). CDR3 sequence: CASSGGQGNEQFF. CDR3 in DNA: TGCGCCAGCAGTGGGGGACAGGGAAATGAGCAGTTCTTC.

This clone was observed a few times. The CDR3 nucleotides are TGTGCCAGCAGCTTAGTCGGAGGGAGAGCTTTCTTT. Protein sequence: CASSLVGGRAFF. This chain uses TRBV11-2 with TRBJ1-1; D uncertain. Deletions cut 1 base from V and 10 bases from J, with 10 bases between. This CDR3 is 12 amino acids long. The V gene's germline CDR1 is SGHAT and CDR2 FQNNGV. Variable domain in full (rest from reference TRBV11-2 and TRBJ1-1): EAGVAQSPRYKIIEKRQSVAFWCNPISGHATLYWYQQILGQGPKLLIQFQNNGVVDDSQLPKDRFSAERLKGVDSTLKIQPAKLEDSAVYLCASSLVGGRAFFGQGTRLTVV.

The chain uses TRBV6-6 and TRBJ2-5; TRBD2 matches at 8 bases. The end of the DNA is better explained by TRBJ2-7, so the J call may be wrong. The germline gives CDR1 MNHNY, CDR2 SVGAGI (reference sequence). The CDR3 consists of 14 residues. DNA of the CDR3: TGTGCCAGCAGTTACGCTAGCGGGCGCTACGAGCAGTACTTC. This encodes CASSYASGRYEQYF.

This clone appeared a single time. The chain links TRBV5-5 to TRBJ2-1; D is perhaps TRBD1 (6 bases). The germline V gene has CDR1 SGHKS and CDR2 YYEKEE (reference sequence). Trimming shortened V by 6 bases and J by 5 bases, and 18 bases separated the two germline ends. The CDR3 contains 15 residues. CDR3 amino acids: CASTFGQILNNEQFF. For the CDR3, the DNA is TGTGCCAGCACTTTTGGACAGATCTTAAACAATGAGCAGTTCTTC.

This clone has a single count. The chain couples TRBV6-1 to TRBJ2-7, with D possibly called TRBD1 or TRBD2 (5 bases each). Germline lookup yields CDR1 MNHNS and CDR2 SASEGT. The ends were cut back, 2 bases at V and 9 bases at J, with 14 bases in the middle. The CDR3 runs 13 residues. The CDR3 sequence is CASSEWRLGVQYF. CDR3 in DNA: TGTGCCAGCAGTGAATGGAGGTTAGGGGTGCAGTACTTC.

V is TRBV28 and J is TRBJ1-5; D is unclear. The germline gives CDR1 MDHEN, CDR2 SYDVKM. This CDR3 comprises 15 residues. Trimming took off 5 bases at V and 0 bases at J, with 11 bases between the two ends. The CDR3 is CASSPWANSNQPQHF. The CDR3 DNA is TGTGCCAGCAGTCCCTGGGCGAATAGCAATCAGCCCCAGCATTTT.

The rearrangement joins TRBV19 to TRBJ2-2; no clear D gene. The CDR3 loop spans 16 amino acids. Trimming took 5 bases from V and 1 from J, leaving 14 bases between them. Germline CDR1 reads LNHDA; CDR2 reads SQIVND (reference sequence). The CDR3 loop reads CASSPHRTENTGELFF. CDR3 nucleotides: TGTGCCAGTAGTCCTCACCGGACGGAGAACACCGGGGAGCTGTTTTTT. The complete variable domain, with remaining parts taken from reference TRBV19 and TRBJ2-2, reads DGGITQSPKYLFRKEGQNVTLSCEQNLNHDAMYWYRQDPGQGLRLIYYSQIVNDFQKGDIAEGYSVSREKKESFPLTVTSAQKNPTAFYLCASSPHRTENTGELFFGEGSRLTVL.

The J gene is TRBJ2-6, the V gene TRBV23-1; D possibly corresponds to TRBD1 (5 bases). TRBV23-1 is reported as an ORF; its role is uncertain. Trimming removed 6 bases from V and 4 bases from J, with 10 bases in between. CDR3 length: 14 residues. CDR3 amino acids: CASSHRPGANVLTF. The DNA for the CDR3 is TGCGCCAGCAGCCACAGGCCAGGGGCCAACGTCCTGACTTTC.

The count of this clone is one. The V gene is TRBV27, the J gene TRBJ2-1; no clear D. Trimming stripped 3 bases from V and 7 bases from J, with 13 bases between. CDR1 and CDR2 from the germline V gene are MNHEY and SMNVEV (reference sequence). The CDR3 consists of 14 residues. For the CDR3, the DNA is TGTGCCAGCAGTTTGGGCCTGTCAGGTAATGAGCAGTTCTTC. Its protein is CASSLGLSGNEQFF.

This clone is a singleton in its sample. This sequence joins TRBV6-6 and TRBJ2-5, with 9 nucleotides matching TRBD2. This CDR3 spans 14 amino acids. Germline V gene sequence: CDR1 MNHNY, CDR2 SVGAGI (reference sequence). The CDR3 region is CAVARGRAGETQYF. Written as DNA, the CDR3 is TGTGCTGTTGCTCGCGGGAGGGCCGGGGAGACCCAGTACTTC.

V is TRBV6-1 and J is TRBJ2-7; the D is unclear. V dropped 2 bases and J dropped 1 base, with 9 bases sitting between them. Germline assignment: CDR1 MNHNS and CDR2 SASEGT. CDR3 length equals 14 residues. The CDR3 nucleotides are TGTGCCAGCAGTGAACATTTGGATTCCTACGAGCAGTACTTC. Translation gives CASSEHLDSYEQYF.

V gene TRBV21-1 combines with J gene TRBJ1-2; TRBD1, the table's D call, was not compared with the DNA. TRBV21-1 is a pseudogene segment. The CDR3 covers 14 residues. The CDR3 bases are TGTGCCAGCAGCATTAACAGGGGGCTGCGAGGCTACACCTTC. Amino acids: CASSINRGLRGYTF.

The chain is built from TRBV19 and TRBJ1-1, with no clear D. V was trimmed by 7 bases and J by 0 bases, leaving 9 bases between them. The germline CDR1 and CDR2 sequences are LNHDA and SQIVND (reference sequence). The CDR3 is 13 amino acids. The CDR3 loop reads CASIKGMNTEAFF. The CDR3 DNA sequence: TGTGCCAGTATAAAGGGCATGAACACTGAAGCTTTCTTT.

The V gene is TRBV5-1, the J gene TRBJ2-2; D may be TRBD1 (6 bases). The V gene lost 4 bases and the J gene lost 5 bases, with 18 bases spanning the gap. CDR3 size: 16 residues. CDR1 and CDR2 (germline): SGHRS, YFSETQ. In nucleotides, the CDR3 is TGCGCCAGCAGCCCTGGTGGGGGCGAGGGGACCGGGGAGCTGTTTTTT. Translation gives CASSPGGGEGTGELFF. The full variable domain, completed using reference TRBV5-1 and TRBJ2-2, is KAGVTQTPRYLIKTRGQQVTLSCSPISGHRSVSWYQQTPGQGLQFLFEYFSETQRNKGNFPGRFSGRQFSNSRSEMNVSTLELGDSALYLCASSPGGGEGTGELFFGEGSRLTVL.

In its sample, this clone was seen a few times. The chain's CDR3 is CASSIAAYEQYF. CDR3 DNA sequence: TGTGCCAGCAGTATTGCGGCCTACGAGCAGTACTTC. The V and J genes are TRBV7-9 and TRBJ2-7; D unresolved. The CDR3 consists of 12 residues. Looked up from germline, CDR1 is SEHNR and CDR2 is FQNEAQ (reference sequence). The V gene lost 6 bases and the J gene lost 2 bases, with 8 bases spanning the gap.

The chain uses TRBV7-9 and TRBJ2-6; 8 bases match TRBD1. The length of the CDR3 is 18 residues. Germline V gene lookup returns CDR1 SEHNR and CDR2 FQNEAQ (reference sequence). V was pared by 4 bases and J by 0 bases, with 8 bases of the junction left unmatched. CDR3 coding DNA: TGTGCCAGCAGCTGGGCAGGGGGCTTCGTCTCTGGGGCCAACGTCCTGACTTTC. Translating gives CASSWAGGFVSGANVLTF.

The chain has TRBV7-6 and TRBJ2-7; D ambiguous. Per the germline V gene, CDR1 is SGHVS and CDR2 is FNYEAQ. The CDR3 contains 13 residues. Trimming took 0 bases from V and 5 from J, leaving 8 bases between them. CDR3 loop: CASSLALGNEQYF. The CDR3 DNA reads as TGTGCCAGCAGCTTAGCTCTAGGGAACGAGCAGTACTTC. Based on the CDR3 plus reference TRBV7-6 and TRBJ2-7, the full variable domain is GAGVSQSPRYKVTKRGQDVALRCDPISGHVSLYWYRQALGQGPEFLTYFNYEAQQDKSGLPNDRFSAERPEGSISTLTIQRTEQRDSAMYRCASSLALGNEQYFGPGTRLTVT.

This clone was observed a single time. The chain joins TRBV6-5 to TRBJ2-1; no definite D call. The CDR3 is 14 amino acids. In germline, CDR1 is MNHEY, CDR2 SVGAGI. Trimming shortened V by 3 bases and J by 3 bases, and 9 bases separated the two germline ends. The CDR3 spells CASSYNSIYNEQFF. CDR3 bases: TGTGCCAGCAGTTATAACTCAATCTACAATGAGCAGTTCTTC.

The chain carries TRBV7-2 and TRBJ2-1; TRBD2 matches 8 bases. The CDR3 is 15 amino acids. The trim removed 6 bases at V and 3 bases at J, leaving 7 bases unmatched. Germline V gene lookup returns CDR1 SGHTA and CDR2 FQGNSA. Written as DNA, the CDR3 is TGTGCCAGCAGAACGGGACTAGTAGGCTACAATGAGCAGTTCTTC. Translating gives CASRTGLVGYNEQFF.

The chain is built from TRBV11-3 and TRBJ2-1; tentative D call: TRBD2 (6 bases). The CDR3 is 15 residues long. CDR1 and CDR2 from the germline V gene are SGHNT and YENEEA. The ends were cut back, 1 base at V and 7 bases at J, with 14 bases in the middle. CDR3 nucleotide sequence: TGTGCCAGCAGCTTAGTAGGGACTGGGGAGAATGAGCAGTTCTTC. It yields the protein CASSLVGTGENEQFF.

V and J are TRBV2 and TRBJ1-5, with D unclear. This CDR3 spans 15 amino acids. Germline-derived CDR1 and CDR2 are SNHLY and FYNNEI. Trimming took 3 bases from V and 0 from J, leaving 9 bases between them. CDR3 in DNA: TGTGCCAGCAGTGACCCACTTAGTAGCAATCAGCCCCAGCATTTT. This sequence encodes CASSDPLSSNQPQHF.